These 14 T cell receptor beta chains share one sample of origin, sequenced in a study of CD8+ T cells in alopecia areata. Sequencing templates came from extracted RNA that was reverse transcribed into cDNA. Assay used: immunoSEQ multiplex PCR; TCRdb lists only in-frame clones, some missing. Captured here are over 100,000 clones, none seen once; the top ten comprise 15% to 20%. Specimen: lesional skin. Every receptor here comes from a C3H/HeJ mouse with alopecia areata. The strain's MHC: H2-k.

On this clone: The gene names here belong to mouse. With the read ending 4 residues before the CDR3 end, the germline J gene is used to fill in that end. The chain has TRBV1 and TRBJ1-4, with D perhaps matching TRBD1 (5 bases). V lost 4 bases, J lost 0 bases, and 12 bases lay in between. In germline, CDR1 is NSQYPW, CDR2 LRSPGD (reference sequence). The CDR3 totals 16 residues. The CDR3 DNA, read in part, is TGCACCTGCAGTGGGTCCCGACAGATTTCCAACGAA. It is translated as CTCSGSRQISNE. The CDR3 in full is CTCSGSRQISNERLFF.

Points on this clone: At residue 11, TCRdb's protein is not the same as the translated DNA, so the protein here was read from the DNA. Gene labels here are mouse ones. From the germline J gene comes the end of the CDR3, since the read stops 3 residues before it. This chain uses TRBV1 with TRBJ1-3; D is ambiguous. Germline CDR1 is NSQYPW and CDR2 is LRSPGD (reference sequence). The CDR3 consists of 14 residues. Trimming removed 6 bases at V and 0 bases at J, with 9 bases between. The DNA read from the CDR3 is TGCACCTGCAGCACAAAGAATTCTGGAAATACG. Its translation: CTCSTKNSGNT. From start to end, the CDR3 is CTCSTKNSGNTLYF.

This clone has ten or more counts. Genes here carry mouse names. The read falls 4 residues short of the CDR3 end, and the missing part is taken from the germline J gene. The chain uses TRBV13-3 and TRBJ2-3; 9 positions agree with TRBD1. V shed 2 bases and J 3 bases; nucleotides not matched to a gene: 7. The CDR3 is 16 amino acids. Germline-derived CDR1 and CDR2 are NNHDY and SYVADS. The sequenced part of the CDR3 DNA is TGTGCCAGCAGTGACCCACAGGGGGCAGGAGCAGAA. Its protein is CASSDPQGAGAE. The entire CDR3 protein is CASSDPQGAGAETLYF.

As to this clone: Gene names and germline refer to mouse. The DNA ends 4 residues before the CDR3 does, and the rest of the CDR3 is filled in from the germline J gene. The chain uses TRBV13-1 and TRBJ2-2; 9 nucleotides line up with TRBD1. The CDR3 spans 15 residues. Looked up from germline, CDR1 is NSHNY and CDR2 is SYGAGN. V shed 3 bases and J 3 bases; nucleotides not matched to a gene: 3. The CDR3 DNA, read in part, is TGTGCCAGCAGTGGGGACAGGGAAGACACCGGG. It is translated as CASSGDREDTG. The CDR3 reads in full as CASSGDREDTGQLYF.

In regard to this clone: Gene names are mouse gene names. Read data end 4 residues before the CDR3 end; the end is taken from the germline J gene. The rearrangement joins TRBV1 to TRBJ1-4; 10 bases line up with TRBD1. The CDR3 is made up of 15 amino acids. The germline V gene encodes CDR1 NSQYPW and CDR2 LRSPGD (reference sequence). V lost 4 bases to trimming and J lost 4 bases; unmatched junction nucleotides: 3. The part of the CDR3 DNA that was read is TGCACCTGCAGTGTGGGACAGGGGTTCAACGAA. This encodes CTCSVGQGFNE. The CDR3 in its entirety is CTCSVGQGFNERLFF.

Turning to this clone: Germline and genes here are mouse. From the germline J gene comes the end of the CDR3, since the read stops 4 residues before it. This sequence joins TRBV13-3 and TRBJ2-5, with 8 bases identical to TRBD1. Germline V CDR1 and CDR2: NNHDY, SYVADS. Unmatched junction bases numbered 6, after V lost 4 bases and J lost 2 bases. The CDR3 spans 15 residues. The CDR3 bases that were read are TGTGCCAGCAGTTCAGGGGGCAGGGCCCAAGAC. The encoded protein is CASSSGGRAQD. The whole CDR3 sequence reads CASSSGGRAQDTQYF.

By share, this clone counts as medium-sized (0.01 to 0.1%). Each gene name is a mouse one. The sequence runs out 4 residues before the end of the CDR3; the remainder is reconstructed from the germline J gene. This chain uses TRBV13-3 with TRBJ2-5; TRBD1 matches at 9 bases. The germline gives CDR1 NNHDY, CDR2 SYVADS. The length of the CDR3 is 13 residues. CDR3 loop: CASSAGTGDTQYF. The part of the CDR3 DNA that was read is TGTGCCAGCAGTGCCGGGACAGGGGAC.

In its sample, this clone was seen many times. Gene names follow the mouse nomenclature. The read stops 4 residues short of the end of the CDR3; the missing end is completed from the germline J gene. The chain links TRBV1 to TRBJ1-4; 9 positions agree with TRBD1. In germline, CDR1 is NSQYPW, CDR2 LRSPGD (reference sequence). CDR3 length: 15 amino acids. Germline trimming cut 3 bases from V and 6 bases from J; bases unmatched to any gene: 5. The CDR3 sequence: CTCSARTGDDERLFF. The covered CDR3 bases are TGCACCTGCAGTGCCAGGACAGGGGATGACGAA.

At least ten counts were recorded for this clone. Gene and germline names: mouse. The read terminates 4 residues ahead of where the CDR3 ends, so the germline J gene completes it. The chain combines TRBV19 with TRBJ1-4, with 7 bases lining up with TRBD1. The V and J ends lost 5 bases and 0 bases, in that order; junction bases with no gene match: 10. The CDR3 length is 17 residues. Germline V lookup: CDR1 FNHDT, CDR2 SITEND (reference sequence). Incomplete CDR3 DNA: TGTGCCAGCAGCCCCCACAGGGGTCTTTTTTCCAACGAA. This sequence encodes CASSPHRGLFSNE. The whole CDR3 region reads CASSPHRGLFSNERLFF.

As to this clone: Gene names refer to mouse genes. Sequencing ends 4 residues short of the CDR3 end; the germline J gene provides the rest. The chain carries TRBV13-3 and TRBJ2-5, with 11 bases lining up with TRBD1. This CDR3 region has 16 residues. The germline gives CDR1 NNHDY, CDR2 SYVADS. CDR3 region: CASSDGTGGREDTQYF. Incomplete CDR3 DNA: TGTGCCAGCAGTGATGGGACAGGGGGCAGGGAAGAC.

This clone was counted only a few times. The listed genes are named as in mouse. The read ends 4 residues before the CDR3 terminus; that terminus is restored from the germline J gene. The chain employs TRBV19 and TRBJ2-1; 8 bases agree with TRBD2. The germline CDR1 and CDR2 sequences are FNHDT and SITEND (reference sequence). V dropped 6 bases and J dropped 5; count of bases not matched to a gene: 7. The CDR3 length is 14 residues. The sequenced part of the CDR3 DNA is TGTGCCAGCACTCCCGGGACTGGAGATGCT. Translated: CASTPGTGDA. The whole CDR3 sequence is CASTPGTGDAEQFF. The full variable domain, with the rest looked up from reference TRBV19 and TRBJ2-1, is GGIITQTPKFLIGQEGQKLTLKCQQNFNHDTMYWYRQDSGKGLRLIYYSITENDLQKGDLSEGYDASREKKSSFSLTVTSAQKNEMAVFLCASTPGTGDAEQFFGPGTRLTVL.

The sample holds many counts of this clone. These gene names are mouse names. Coverage ceases 4 residues before the CDR3 finishes, and the germline J gene fills in the end. This chain connects TRBV13-3 to TRBJ1-1; D is possibly TRBD1 (6 bases). Trimming left V 4 bases short and J 2 bases short, with 9 bases between. Looked up from germline, CDR1 is NNHDY and CDR2 is SYVADS. CDR3 size: 13 residues. Incomplete CDR3 DNA: TGTGCCAGCAGTTCCAGGGGTAACACA. Amino acid sequence: CASSSRGNT. The entire CDR3 sequence reads CASSSRGNTEVFF.

This clone was seen only a few times. Mouse gene names and germline throughout. The read ends 4 residues early relative to the CDR3; the germline J gene fills the gap. The rearrangement links TRBV19 to TRBJ2-1; TRBD2 agrees at 8 bases. CDR3 length: 13 amino acids. The germline V gene encodes CDR1 FNHDT and CDR2 SITEND (reference sequence). Trimming removed 4 bases from V and 6 bases from J; junction bases left unmatched: 3. Here the CDR3 reads CASSPTGAAEQFF. The sequenced CDR3 bases are TGTGCCAGCAGTCCGACTGGGGCTGCT.

The sample holds a few counts of this clone. Gene and germline names: mouse. The sequenced fragment ends 4 residues before the CDR3 boundary, so the rest is inferred from the germline J gene. V and J are TRBV13-3 and TRBJ2-1; TRBD1 agrees at 7 bases. Germline-derived CDR1 and CDR2 are NNHDY and SYVADS. J was trimmed by 3 bases and V by 3 bases; bases with no gene match: 6. This CDR3 is 15 amino acids long. CDR3 loop: CASSVQGSGYAEQFF. The sequenced part of the CDR3 DNA is TGTGCCAGCAGTGTACAGGGGTCGGGCTATGCT.